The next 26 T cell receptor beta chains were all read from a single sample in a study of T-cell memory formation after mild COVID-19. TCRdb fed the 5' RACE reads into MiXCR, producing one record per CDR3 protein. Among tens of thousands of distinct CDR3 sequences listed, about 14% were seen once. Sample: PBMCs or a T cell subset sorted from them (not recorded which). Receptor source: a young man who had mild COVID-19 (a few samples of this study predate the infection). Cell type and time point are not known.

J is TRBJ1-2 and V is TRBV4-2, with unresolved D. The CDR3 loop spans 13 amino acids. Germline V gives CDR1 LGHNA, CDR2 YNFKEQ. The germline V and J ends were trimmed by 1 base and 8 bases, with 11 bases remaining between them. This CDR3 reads CASSQGEGGGYTF. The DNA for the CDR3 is TGTGCCAGCAGCCAAGGGGAGGGCGGCGGCTACACCTTC.

Here the CDR3 reads CASSEGGQYTDTQYF. In DNA form, the CDR3 reads TGTGCCAGCAGTGAAGGGGGACAGTATACAGATACGCAGTATTTT. The V gene is TRBV2, the J gene TRBJ2-3; TRBD1 matches 7 bases. The CDR3 runs 15 residues. Trimming cost V 1 base and J 3 bases; bases outside gene matches: 4. Germline V gene sequence: CDR1 SNHLY, CDR2 FYNNEI. The full variable domain, completed using reference TRBV2 and TRBJ2-3, is EPEVTQTPSHQVTQMGQEVILRCVPISNHLYFYWYRQILGQKVEFLVSFYNNEISEKSEIFDDQFSVERPDGSNFTLKIRSTKLEDSAMYFCASSEGGQYTDTQYFGPGTRLTVL.

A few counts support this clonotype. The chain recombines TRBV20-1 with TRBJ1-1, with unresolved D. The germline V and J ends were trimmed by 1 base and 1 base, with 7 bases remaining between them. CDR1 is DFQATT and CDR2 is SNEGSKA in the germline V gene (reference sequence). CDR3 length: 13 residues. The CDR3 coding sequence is TGCAGTGCTAGAGTAGTTACGAACACTGAAGCTTTCTTT. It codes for CSARVVTNTEAFF.

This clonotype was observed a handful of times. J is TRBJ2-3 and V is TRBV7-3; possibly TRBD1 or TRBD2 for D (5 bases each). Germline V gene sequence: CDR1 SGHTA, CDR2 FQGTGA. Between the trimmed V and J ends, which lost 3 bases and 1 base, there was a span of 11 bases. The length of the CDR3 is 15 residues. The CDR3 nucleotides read TGTGCCAGCAGCTTGGGGGACCCCCGCACAGATACGCAGTATTTT. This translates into CASSLGDPRTDTQYF.

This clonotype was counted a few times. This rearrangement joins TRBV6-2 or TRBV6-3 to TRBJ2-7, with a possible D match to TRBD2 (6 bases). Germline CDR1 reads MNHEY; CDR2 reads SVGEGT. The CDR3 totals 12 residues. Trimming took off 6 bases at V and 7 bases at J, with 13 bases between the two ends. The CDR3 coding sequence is TGTGCCAGCAGAGTGACTAGGTCGGAGCAGTACTTC. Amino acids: CASRVTRSEQYF.

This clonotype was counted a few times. In DNA form, the CDR3 reads TGTGCCAGCAGTGGGAATTACTACGAGCAGTACTTC. Protein: CASSGNYYEQYF. This sequence joins TRBV6-5 and TRBJ2-7; D unresolved. Germline loops: CDR1 MNHEY, CDR2 SVGAGI. This CDR3 spans 12 amino acids. V was pared by 5 bases and J by 3 bases, with 8 bases between.

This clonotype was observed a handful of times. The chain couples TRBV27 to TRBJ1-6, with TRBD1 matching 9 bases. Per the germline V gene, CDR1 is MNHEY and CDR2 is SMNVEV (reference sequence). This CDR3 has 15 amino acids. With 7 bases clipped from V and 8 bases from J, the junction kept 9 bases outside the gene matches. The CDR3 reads CASTVVTGGYSPLHF. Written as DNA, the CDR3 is TGTGCCAGCACTGTGGTTACAGGGGGCTATTCACCCCTCCACTTT.

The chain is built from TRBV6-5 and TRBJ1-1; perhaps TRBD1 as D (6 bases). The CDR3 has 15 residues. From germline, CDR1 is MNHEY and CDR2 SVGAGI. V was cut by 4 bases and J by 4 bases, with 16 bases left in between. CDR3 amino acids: CASSSSRGWATEAFF. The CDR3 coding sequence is TGTGCCAGCAGTTCAAGCAGGGGTTGGGCCACTGAAGCTTTCTTT.

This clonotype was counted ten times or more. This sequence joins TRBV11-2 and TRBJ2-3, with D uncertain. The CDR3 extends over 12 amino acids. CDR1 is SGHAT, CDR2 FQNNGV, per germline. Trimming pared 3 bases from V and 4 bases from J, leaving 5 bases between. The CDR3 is CASSFGSDTQYF. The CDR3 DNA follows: TGTGCCAGCAGCTTCGGGTCAGATACGCAGTATTTT.

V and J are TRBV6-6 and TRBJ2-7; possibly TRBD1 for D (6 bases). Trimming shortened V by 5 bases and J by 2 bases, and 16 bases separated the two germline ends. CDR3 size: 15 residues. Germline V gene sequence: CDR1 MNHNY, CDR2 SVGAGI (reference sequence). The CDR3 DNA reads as TGTGCCAGCAGTCCGCTGGGGGACATTACCTACGAGCAGTACTTC. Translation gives CASSPLGDITYEQYF.

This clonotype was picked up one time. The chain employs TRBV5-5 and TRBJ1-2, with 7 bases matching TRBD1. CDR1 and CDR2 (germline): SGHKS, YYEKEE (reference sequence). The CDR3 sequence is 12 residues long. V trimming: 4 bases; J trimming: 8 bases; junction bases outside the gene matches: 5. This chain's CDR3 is CASSLGGGGYTF. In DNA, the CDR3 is TGTGCCAGCAGCCTCGGAGGGGGCGGCTACACCTTC.

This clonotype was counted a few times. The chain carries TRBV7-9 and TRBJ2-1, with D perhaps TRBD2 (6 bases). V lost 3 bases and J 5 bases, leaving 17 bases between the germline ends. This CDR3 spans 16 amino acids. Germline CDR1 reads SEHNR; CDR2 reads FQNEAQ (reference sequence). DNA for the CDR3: TGTGCCAGCAGCTTCGGGACTCCGGGGCCCCACAATGAGCAGTTCTTC. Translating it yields CASSFGTPGPHNEQFF.

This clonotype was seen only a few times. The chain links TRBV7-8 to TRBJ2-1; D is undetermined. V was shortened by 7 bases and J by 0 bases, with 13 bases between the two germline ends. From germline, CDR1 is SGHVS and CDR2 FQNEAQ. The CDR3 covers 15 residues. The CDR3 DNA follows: TGTGCCAGCACCCCCCCCGGCCCCTCCTACAATGAGCAGTTCTTC. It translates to CASTPPGPSYNEQFF.

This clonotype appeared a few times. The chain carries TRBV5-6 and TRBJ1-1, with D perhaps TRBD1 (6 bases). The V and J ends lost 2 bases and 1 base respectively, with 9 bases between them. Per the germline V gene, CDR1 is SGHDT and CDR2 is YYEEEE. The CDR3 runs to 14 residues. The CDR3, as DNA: TGTGCCAGCAGCTTAAACAGGGAGAACACTGAAGCTTTCTTT. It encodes CASSLNRENTEAFF. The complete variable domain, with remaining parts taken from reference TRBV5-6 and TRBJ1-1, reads DAGVTQSPTHLIKTRGQQVTLRCSPKSGHDTVSWYQQALGQGPQFIFQYYEEEERQRGNFPDRFSGHQFPNYSSELNVNALLLGDSALYLCASSLNRENTEAFFGQGTRLTVV.

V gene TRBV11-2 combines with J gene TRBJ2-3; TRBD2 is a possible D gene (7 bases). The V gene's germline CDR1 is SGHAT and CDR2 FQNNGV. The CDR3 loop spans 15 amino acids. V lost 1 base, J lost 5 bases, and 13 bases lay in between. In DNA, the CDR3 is TGTGCCAGCAGCTTAGCCCGGGGGGCGGGAGATACGCAGTATTTT. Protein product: CASSLARGAGDTQYF.

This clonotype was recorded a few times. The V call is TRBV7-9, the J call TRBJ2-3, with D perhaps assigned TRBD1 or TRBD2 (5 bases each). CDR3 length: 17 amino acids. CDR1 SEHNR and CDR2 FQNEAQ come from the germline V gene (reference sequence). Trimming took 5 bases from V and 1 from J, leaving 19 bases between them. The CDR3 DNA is TGTGCCAGCAGCGTCACCTGGGCAGGGAGAGGCACAGATACGCAGTATTTT. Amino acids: CASSVTWAGRGTDTQYF.

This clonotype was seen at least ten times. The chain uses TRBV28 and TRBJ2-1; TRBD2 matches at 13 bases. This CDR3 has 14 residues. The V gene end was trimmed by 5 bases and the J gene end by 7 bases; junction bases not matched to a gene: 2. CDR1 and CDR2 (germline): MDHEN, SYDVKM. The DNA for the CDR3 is TGTGCCAGCAGTCGACTAGCGGGGGGAAATGAGCAGTTCTTC. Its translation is CASSRLAGGNEQFF.

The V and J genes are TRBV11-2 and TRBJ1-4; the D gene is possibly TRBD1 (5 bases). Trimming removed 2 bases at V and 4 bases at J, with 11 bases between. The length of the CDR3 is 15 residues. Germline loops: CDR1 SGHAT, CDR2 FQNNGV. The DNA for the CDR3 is TGTGCCAGCAGCTTATTTGGGCAGGGTAATGAAAAACTGTTTTTT. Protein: CASSLFGQGNEKLFF. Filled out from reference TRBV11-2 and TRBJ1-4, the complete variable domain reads EAGVAQSPRYKIIEKRQSVAFWCNPISGHATLYWYQQILGQGPKLLIQFQNNGVVDDSQLPKDRFSAERLKGVDSTLKIQPAKLEDSAVYLCASSLFGQGNEKLFFGSGTQLSVL.

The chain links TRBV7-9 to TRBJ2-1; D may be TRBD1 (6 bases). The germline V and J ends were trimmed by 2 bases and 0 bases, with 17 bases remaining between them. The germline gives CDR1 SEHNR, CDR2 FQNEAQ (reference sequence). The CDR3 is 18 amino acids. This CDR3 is CASSLTGRGPSSYNEQFF. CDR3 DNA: TGTGCCAGCAGCTTAACGGGCAGGGGCCCTAGCTCCTACAATGAGCAGTTCTTC.

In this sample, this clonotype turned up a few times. This CDR3 reads CASSYAGDLGTEAFF. The CDR3 DNA reads TGTGCCAGCAGTTATGCGGGCGACCTGGGCACTGAAGCTTTCTTT. The chain employs TRBV6-5 and TRBJ1-1; unclear D gene. Trimming left V 3 bases short and J 4 bases short, with 15 bases between. The CDR3 totals 15 residues. The germline V gene has CDR1 MNHEY and CDR2 SVGAGI.

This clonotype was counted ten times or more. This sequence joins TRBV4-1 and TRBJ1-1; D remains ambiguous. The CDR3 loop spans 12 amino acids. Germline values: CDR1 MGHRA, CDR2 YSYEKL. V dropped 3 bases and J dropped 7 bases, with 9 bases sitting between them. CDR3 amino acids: CASSHQGSEAFF. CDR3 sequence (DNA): TGCGCCAGCAGCCACCAAGGGAGTGAAGCTTTCTTT.

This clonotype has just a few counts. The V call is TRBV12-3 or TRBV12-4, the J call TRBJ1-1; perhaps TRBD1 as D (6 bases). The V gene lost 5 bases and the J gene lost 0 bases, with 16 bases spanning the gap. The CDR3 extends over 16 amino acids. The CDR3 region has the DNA TGTGCCAGCAGTCCCCTCCAGGGGAGAATGAACACTGAAGCTTTCTTT. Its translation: CASSPLQGRMNTEAFF.

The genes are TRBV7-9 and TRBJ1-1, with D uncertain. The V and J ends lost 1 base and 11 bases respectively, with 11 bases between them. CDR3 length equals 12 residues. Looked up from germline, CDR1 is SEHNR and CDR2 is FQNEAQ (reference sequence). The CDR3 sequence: CASSLDLSAAFF. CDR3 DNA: TGTGCCAGCAGCTTAGATCTGTCTGCGGCTTTCTTT.

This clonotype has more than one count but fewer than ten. CDR3 loop: CASSHPQGPQGSNEQFF. Here the CDR3 DNA reads TGTGCCAGCAGCCACCCGCAGGGGCCGCAGGGGAGCAATGAGCAGTTCTTC. The chain uses TRBV11-2 and TRBJ2-1; D might be TRBD1 (6 bases). The V and J ends lost 5 bases and 6 bases respectively, with 23 bases between them. Germline V gene sequence: CDR1 SGHAT, CDR2 FQNNGV. The CDR3 totals 17 residues.

The CDR3 reads CASSPRTSGGETQYF. The CDR3 DNA is TGTGCCAGCAGTCCGCGGACTAGCGGGGGGGAGACCCAGTACTTC. The chain recombines TRBV7-9 with TRBJ2-5; 14 bases line up with TRBD2. V dropped 6 bases and J dropped 5; count of bases not matched to a gene: 5. Germline V gene data show CDR1 as SEHNR and CDR2 as FQNEAQ (reference sequence). This CDR3 comprises 15 residues.

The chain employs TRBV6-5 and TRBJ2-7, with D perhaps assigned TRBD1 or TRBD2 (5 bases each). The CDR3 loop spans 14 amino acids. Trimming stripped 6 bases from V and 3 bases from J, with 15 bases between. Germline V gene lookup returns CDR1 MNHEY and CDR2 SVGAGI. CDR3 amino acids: CASSRTGTYYEQYV. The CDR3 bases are TGTGCCAGCAGCCGTACCGGGACCTACTACGAGCAGTACGTC.